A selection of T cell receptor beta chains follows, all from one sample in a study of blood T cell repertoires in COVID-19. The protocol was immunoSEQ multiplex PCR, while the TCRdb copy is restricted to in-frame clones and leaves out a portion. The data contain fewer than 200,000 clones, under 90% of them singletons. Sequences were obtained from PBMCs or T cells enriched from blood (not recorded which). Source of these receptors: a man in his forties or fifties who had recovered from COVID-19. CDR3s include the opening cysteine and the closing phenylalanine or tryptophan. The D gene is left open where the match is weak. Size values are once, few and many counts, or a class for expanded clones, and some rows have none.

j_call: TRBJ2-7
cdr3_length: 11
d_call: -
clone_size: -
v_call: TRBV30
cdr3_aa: CAWGQGYEQYF
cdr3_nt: TGTGCCTGGGGCCAGGGCTACGAGCAGTACTTC

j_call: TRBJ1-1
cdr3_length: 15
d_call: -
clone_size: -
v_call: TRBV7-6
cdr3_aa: CASSLSTAGELEAFF
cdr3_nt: TGTGCCAGCAGCTTATCTACGGCAGGGGAGCTTGAAGCTTTCTTT

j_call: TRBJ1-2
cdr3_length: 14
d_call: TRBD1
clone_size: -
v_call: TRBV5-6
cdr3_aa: CASSLGQGAGGYTF
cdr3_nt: TGTGCCAGCAGCCTAGGACAGGGGGCGGGTGGCTACACCTTC

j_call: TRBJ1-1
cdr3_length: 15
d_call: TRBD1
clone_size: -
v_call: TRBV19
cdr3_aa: CASSPIRQGNTEAFF
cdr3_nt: TGTGCCAGTAGTCCCATCCGACAGGGGAACACTGAAGCTTTCTTT

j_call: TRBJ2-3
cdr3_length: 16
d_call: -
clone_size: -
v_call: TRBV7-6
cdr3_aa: CASSLPVGGATDTQYF
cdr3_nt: TGTGCCAGCAGCCTTCCAGTGGGGGGGGCAACAGATACGCAGTATTTT

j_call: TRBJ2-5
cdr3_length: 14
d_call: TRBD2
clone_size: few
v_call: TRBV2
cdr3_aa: CASSGEGLEKTQYF
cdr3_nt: TGTGCCAGCAGTGGGGAGGGGCTCGAGAAGACCCAGTACTTC

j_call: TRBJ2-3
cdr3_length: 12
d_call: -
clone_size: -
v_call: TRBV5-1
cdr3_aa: CASHHGVDTQYF
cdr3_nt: TGCGCCAGCCACCACGGGGTAGATACGCAGTATTTT

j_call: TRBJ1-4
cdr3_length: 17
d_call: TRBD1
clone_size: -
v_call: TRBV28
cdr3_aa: CASSLRYRGQVHEKLFF
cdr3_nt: TGTGCCAGCAGTTTAAGGTATAGGGGACAGGTCCATGAAAAACTGTTTTTT

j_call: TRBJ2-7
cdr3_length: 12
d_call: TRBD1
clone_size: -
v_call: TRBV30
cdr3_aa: CAWGQGAYEQYF
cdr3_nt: TGTGCCTGGGGACAGGGGGCCTACGAGCAGTACTTC

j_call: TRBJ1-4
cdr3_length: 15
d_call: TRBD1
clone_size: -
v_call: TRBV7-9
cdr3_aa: CASSAPRQGREKLFF
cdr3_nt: TGTGCCAGCAGCGCCCCAAGACAGGGGAGGGAAAAACTGTTTTTT

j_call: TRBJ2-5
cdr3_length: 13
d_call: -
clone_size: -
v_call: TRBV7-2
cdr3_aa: CASSLSSGETQYF
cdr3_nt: TGTGCCAGCAGCTTAAGTAGCGGCGAGACCCAGTACTTC

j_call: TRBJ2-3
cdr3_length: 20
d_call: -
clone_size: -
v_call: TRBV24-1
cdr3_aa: CATSDFAGRGSQTSTDTQYF
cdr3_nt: TGTGCCACCAGTGATTTCGCGGGGCGAGGAAGTCAAACAAGCACAGATACGCAGTATTTT

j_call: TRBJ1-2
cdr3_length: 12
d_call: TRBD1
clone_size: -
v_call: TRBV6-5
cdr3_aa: CASSYSGGSYTF
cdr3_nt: TGTGCCAGCAGTTACTCAGGGGGCAGCTACACCTTC

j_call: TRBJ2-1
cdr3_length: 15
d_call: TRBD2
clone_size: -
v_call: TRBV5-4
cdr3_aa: CASRNGLEPYNEQFF
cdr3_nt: TGTGCCAGCAGGAACGGACTAGAACCCTACAATGAGCAGTTCTTC

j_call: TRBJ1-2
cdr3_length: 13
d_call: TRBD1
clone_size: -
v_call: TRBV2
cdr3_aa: CASSLGGREGYTF
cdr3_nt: TGTGCCAGCAGTTTAGGGGGCAGGGAAGGCTACACCTTC

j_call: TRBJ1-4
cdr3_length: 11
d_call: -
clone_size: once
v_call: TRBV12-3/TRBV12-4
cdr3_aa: CASRGAEKLFF
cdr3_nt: TGTGCCAGCAGGGGAGCTGAAAAACTGTTTTTT

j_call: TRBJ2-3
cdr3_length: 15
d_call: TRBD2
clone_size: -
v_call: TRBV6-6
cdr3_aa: CASRYSGGASDTQYF
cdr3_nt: TGTGCCAGCAGGTATAGCGGGGGGGCCTCCGATACGCAGTATTTT

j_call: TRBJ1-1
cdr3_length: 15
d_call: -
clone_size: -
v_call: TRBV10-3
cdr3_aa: CAISERGQVNTEAFF
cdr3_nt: TGTGCCATCAGTGAGAGAGGGCAGGTGAACACTGAAGCTTTCTTT

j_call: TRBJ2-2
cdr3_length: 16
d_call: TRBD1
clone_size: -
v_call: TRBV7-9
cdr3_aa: CASSLEPQGWTGELFF
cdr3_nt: TGTGCCAGCAGCTTAGAACCACAGGGGTGGACCGGGGAGCTGTTTTTT

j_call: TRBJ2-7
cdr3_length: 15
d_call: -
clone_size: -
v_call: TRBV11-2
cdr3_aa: CASSLDRLVPHEQYF
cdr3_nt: TGTGCCAGCAGCTTAGACCGACTGGTCCCCCACGAGCAGTACTTC

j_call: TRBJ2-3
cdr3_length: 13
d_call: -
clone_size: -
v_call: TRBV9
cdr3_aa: CASSPRLSGAQYF
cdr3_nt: TGTGCCAGCAGCCCCCGACTGTCCGGTGCGCAGTATTTT

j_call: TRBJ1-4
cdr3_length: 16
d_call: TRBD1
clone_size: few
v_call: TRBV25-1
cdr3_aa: CASSEFGTGGRGELFF
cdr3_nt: TGTGCCAGCAGTGAATTCGGGACAGGGGGGCGAGGGGAACTGTTTTTT

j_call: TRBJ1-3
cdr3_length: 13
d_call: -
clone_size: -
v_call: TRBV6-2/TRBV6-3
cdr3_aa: CASSSFSGNTIYF
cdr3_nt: TGTGCCAGCAGTTCTTTCTCTGGAAACACCATATATTTT

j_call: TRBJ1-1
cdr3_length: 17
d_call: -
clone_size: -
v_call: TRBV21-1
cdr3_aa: CASSTWDRLGLNTEAFF
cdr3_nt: TGTGCCAGCAGCACCTGGGACAGGTTAGGATTGAACACTGAAGCTTTCTTT

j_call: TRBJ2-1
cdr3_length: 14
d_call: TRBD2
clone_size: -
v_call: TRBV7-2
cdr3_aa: CASSFGGGSGEQFF
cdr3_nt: TGTGCCAGCAGCTTCGGGGGGGGTTCAGGTGAGCAGTTCTTC

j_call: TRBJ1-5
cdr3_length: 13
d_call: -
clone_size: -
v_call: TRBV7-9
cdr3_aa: CASSLEGRSPQHF
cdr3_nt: TGTGCCAGCAGCTTAGAGGGGAGGTCGCCCCAGCATTTT

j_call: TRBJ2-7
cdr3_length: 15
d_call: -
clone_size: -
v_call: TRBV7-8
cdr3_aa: CASSPARWQSYEQYF
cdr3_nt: TGTGCCAGCAGCCCAGCCAGGTGGCAGAGCTACGAGCAGTACTTC

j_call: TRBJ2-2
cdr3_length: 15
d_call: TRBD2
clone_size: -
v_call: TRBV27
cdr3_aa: CASSVSGRLTGELFF
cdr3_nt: TGTGCCAGCAGCGTTAGCGGGAGATTAACCGGGGAGCTGTTTTTT

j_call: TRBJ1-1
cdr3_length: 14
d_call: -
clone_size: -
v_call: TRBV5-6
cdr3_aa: CASSLGAGVTEAFF
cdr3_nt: TGTGCCAGCAGCTTGGGGGCCGGGGTCACTGAAGCTTTCTTT

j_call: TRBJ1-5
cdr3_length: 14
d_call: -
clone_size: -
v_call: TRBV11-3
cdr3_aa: CASSPGPVNQPQHF
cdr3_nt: TGTGCCAGCAGCCCTGGGCCCGTGAATCAGCCCCAGCATTTT

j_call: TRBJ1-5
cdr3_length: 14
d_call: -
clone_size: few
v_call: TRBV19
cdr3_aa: CASSIGQDNQPQHF
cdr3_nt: TGTGCCAGTAGTATCGGTCAGGACAATCAGCCCCAGCATTTT

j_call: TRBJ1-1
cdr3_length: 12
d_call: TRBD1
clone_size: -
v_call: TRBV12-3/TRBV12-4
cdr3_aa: CASSLRGQGAFF
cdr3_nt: TGTGCCAGCAGTTTGAGGGGACAGGGAGCTTTCTTT

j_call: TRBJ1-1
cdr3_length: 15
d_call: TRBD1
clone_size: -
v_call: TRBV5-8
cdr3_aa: CASSWTGGRNTEAFF
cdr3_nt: TGTGCCAGCAGCTGGACAGGGGGCCGGAACACTGAAGCTTTCTTT

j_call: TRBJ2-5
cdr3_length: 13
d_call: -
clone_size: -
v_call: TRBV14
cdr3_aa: CASSRWRQETQYF
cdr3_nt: TGTGCCAGCAGCCGCTGGAGACAAGAGACCCAGTACTTC

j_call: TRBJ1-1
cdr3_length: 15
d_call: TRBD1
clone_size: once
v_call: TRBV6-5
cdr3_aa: CASSRQGPLNTEAFF
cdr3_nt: TGTGCCAGCAGTCGACAGGGGCCACTGAACACTGAAGCTTTCTTT

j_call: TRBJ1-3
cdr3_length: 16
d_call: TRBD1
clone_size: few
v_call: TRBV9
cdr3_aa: CASTEEDRGYENTIYF
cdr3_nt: TGTGCCAGCACCGAAGAGGACAGGGGGTACGAAAACACCATATATTTT

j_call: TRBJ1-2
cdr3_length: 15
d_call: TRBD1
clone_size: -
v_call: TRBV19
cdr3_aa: CASSIQDRDGLGYTF
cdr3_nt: TGTGCCAGTAGTATCCAGGACAGGGACGGTCTCGGCTACACCTTC

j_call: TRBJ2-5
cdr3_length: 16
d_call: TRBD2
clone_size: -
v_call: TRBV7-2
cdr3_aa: CASSLVAGWGIGDQYF
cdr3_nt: TGTGCCAGCAGCCTGGTAGCGGGTTGGGGGATAGGGGACCAGTACTTC

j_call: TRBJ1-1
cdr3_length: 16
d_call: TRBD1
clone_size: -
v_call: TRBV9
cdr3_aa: CASSVGRTQGSSEAFF
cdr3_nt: TGTGCCAGCAGCGTAGGTAGGACACAGGGGAGCTCTGAAGCTTTCTTT

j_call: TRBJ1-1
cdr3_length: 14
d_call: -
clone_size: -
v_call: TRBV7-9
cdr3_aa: CASSPIRANTEAFF
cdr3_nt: TGTGCCAGCAGCCCCATAAGAGCGAACACTGAAGCTTTCTTT

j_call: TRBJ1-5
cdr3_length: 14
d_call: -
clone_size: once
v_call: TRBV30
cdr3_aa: CAWSVGQGGQPQHF
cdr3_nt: TGTGCCTGGAGTGTAGGTCAGGGCGGTCAGCCCCAGCATTTT

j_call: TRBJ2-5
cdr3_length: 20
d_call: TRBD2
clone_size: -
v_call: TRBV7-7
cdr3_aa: CASSPGTSGGVMALGETQYF
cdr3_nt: TGTGCTAGCAGCCCCGGGACTAGCGGGGGGGTCATGGCTCTCGGAGAGACCCAGTACTTC

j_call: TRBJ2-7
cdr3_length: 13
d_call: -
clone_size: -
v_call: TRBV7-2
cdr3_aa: CASSFDLSYEQYF
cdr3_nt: TGTGCCAGCAGCTTCGACTTATCCTACGAGCAGTACTTC

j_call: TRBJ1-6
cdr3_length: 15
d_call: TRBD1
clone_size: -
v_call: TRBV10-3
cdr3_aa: CAISRDSTYNSPLHF
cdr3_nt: TGTGCCATCAGCCGGGACAGTACCTATAATTCACCCCTCCACTTT

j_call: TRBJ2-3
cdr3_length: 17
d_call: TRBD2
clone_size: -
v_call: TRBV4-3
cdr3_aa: CASSQDFLRGGSDTQYF
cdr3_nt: TGCGCCAGCAGCCAAGATTTTCTCCGGGGGGGCTCAGATACGCAGTATTTT

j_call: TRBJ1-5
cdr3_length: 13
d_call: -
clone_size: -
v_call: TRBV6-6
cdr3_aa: CASSSRGDQPQHF
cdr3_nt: TGTGCCAGCAGTTCACGGGGGGATCAGCCCCAGCATTTT

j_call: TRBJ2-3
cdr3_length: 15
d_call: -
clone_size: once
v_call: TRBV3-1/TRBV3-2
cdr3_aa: CASSPRDSNTDTQYF
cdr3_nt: TGTGCCAGCAGCCCGCGGGACAGTAACACAGATACGCAGTATTTT

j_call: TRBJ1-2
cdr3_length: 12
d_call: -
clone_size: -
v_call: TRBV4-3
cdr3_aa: CASSQDLEGYTF
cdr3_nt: TGCGCCAGCAGCCAAGATCTCGAGGGCTACACCTTC

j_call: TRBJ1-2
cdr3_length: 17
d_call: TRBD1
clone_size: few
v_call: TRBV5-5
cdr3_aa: CASSLVVGQGTSYGYTF
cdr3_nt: TGTGCCAGCAGCTTGGTTGTCGGACAGGGAACCTCCTATGGCTACACCTTC

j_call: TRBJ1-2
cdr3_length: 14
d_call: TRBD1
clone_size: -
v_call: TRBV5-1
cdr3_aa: CASSLGQGAYGYTF
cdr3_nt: TGCGCCAGCAGCTTGGGCCAGGGGGCGTATGGCTACACCTTC

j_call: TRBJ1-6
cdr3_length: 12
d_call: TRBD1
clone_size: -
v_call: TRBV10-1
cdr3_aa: CASGRDSHTLHF
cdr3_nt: TGCGCCAGCGGACGGGACAGTCATACCCTCCACTTT

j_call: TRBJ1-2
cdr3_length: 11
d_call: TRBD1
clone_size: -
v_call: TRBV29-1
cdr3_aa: CSVTGGYGYTF
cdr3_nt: TGCAGCGTGACAGGGGGCTATGGCTACACCTTC

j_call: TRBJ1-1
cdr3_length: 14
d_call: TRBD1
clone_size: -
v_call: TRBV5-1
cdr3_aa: CASSALTGGTEAFF
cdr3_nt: TGCGCCAGCAGCGCCCTGACAGGGGGGACTGAAGCTTTCTTT

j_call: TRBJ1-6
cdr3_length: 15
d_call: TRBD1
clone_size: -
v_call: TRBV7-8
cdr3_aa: CASSFEGAQNSPLHF
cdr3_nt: TGTGCCAGCAGCTTCGAGGGGGCGCAGAATTCACCCCTCCACTTT

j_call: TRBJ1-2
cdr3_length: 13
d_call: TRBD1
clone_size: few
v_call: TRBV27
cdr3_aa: CASSLTGNHGYTF
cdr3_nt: TGTGCCAGCAGTCTGACAGGGAACCATGGCTACACCTTC